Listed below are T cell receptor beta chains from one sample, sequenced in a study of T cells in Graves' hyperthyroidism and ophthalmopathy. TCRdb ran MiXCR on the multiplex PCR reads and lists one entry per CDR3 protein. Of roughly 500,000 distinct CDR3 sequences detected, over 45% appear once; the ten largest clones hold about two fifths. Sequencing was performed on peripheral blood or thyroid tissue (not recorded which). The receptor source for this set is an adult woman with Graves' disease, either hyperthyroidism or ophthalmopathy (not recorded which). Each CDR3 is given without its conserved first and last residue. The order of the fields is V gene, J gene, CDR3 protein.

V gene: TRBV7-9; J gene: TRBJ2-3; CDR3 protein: ASSFSTGLDTQY
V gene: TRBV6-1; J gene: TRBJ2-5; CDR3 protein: ASSLQPGLRETQY
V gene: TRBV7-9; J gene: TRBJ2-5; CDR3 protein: ASMGSLGETQY
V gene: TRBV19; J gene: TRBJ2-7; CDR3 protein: ASTPRGDSYEQY
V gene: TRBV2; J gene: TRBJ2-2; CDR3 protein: ASRGSGELF
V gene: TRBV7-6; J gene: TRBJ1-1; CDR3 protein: ASSPAGWTEAF
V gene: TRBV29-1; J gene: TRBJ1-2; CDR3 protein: SVWDRAFYGYT
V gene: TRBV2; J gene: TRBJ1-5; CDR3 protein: ASSGGGTGKNQPQH
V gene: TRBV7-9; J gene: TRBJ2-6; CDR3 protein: ASSFGGSHGANVLT
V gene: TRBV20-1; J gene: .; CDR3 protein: SATDSGFRSEQF
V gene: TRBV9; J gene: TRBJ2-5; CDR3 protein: ASSVGPHRYSETQY
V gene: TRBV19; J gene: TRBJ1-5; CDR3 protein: ASSISQVANQPQH
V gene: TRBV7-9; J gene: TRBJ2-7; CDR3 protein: ASSYMGLAYEQY
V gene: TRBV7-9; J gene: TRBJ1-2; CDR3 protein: ASSERRGGVLDGYT
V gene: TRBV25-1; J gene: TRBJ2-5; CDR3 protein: ASSESGTAGADETQY
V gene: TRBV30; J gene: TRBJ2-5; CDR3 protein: AWSGDRAALIPQETQY